A selection of T cell receptor beta chains follows, all from one sample in a study of shared clonotypes between healthy human individuals. Profiling relied on immunoSEQ multiplex PCR, and the TCRdb table lists in-frame clones only, not all of them. This table holds roughly 2.1 million clones, 85% to 95% found once. Sequencing input: naive CD8+ T cells from PBMCs. The receptors come from a man in his late teens or twenties in good health. Some clones in this sample may be carry-over from other donors' samples. The CDR3 runs from the conserved cysteine through the conserved F or W.

V: TRBV27
J: TRBJ2-7
length: 14
CDR3: CASSLSRVGYEQYF

V: TRBV28
J: TRBJ1-2
length: 17
CDR3: CASSFLGEERSVYGYTF

V: TRBV10-1
J: TRBJ2-1
length: 16
CDR3: CASSVTGTSSYNEQFF

V: TRBV7-8
J: TRBJ2-7
length: 11
CDR3: CASSAGSAQYF

V: TRBV7-9
J: TRBJ2-4
length: 16
CDR3: CASSHTGGEAKNIQYF

V: TRBV5-4
J: TRBJ2-3
length: 15
CDR3: CASSLGAGGVDTQYF

V: TRBV27
J: TRBJ1-1
length: 8
CDR3: CASSEAFF

V: TRBV4-2
J: TRBJ2-7
length: 16
CDR3: CASSQEGLALAYEQYF

V: TRBV29-1
J: TRBJ1-5
length: 17
CDR3: CSVGGSDSGGYNQPQHF

V: TRBV4-1
J: TRBJ2-7
length: 13
CDR3: CASSHATSHEQYF

V: TRBV9
J: TRBJ1-5
length: 13
CDR3: CASSSSGGQPQHF

V: TRBV27
J: TRBJ1-2
length: 13
CDR3: CASGPFSNYGYTF

V: TRBV6-1
J: TRBJ2-5
length: 14
CDR3: CASSDWQDQETQYF

V: TRBV4-1
J: TRBJ2-3
length: 17
CDR3: CASSHPRQGLSTDTQYF

V: TRBV27
J: TRBJ2-1
length: 16
CDR3: CASSSWEVALHNEQFF

V: TRBV28
J: TRBJ1-5
length: 17
CDR3: CASSHQGRLGGNQPQHF

V: TRBV6-5
J: TRBJ2-2
length: 14
CDR3: CASASGISTGELFF

V: TRBV7-9
J: TRBJ2-5
length: 11
CDR3: CASSSGETQYF

V: TRBV6-5
J: TRBJ2-1
length: 13
CDR3: CASSYSTGAEQFF

V: TRBV19
J: TRBJ1-1
length: 15
CDR3: CASTADRAGDTEAFF

V: TRBV7-3
J: TRBJ2-1
length: 17
CDR3: CASSLNGRLAEYNEQFF

V: TRBV6-1
J: TRBJ1-3
length: 15
CDR3: CASSEDQISGNTIYF

V: TRBV19
J: TRBJ2-7
length: 12
CDR3: CASSPDSYEQYF

V: TRBV6-5
J: TRBJ2-1
length: 15
CDR3: CASSYSIVGLNEQFF

V: TRBV29-1
J: TRBJ1-1
length: 15
CDR3: CSGSTGLAMNTEAFF

V: TRBV7-9
J: TRBJ1-2
length: 13
CDR3: CASSLGQYYGYTF

V: TRBV12-5
J: TRBJ2-2
length: 15
CDR3: CASGLNTGVAGELFF

V: TRBV5-1
J: TRBJ2-7
length: 15
CDR3: CASSLEEIGSYEQYF

V: TRBV28
J: TRBJ1-2
length: 19
CDR3: CASSLRAADSGEKNYGYTF

V: TRBV7-8
J: TRBJ2-2
length: 16
CDR3: CASSLVLAGLTGELFF

V: TRBV27
J: TRBJ1-2
length: 12
CDR3: CASRGQGYGYTF

V: TRBV6-5
J: TRBJ2-7
length: 11
CDR3: CASSYHNEQYF

V: TRBV5-5
J: TRBJ2-3
length: 11
CDR3: CASSSALSSYF

V: TRBV15
J: TRBJ1-5
length: 15
CDR3: CATSRDSWGDQPQHF

V: TRBV6-5
J: TRBJ2-7
length: 16
CDR3: CASSYGGPAASYEQYF

V: TRBV25-1
J: TRBJ2-2
length: 16
CDR3: CASGIGRWTNTGELFF

V: TRBV11-3
J: TRBJ2-2
length: 16
CDR3: CASSPRDSLNTGELFF

V: TRBV7-9
J: TRBJ2-5
length: 14
CDR3: CASKSGTPQETQYF

V: TRBV27
J: TRBJ2-1
length: 12
CDR3: CASSSNHNEQFF

V: TRBV7-2
J: TRBJ2-5
length: 14
CDR3: CASSAGQGVETQYF